The rows below give T cell receptor beta chains drawn from one sample of a study of monozygotic twins with inflammatory bowel disease. From the 5' RACE reads, TCRdb lists one entry per CDR3 protein and no DNA. Its table lists 420,000 or so distinct CDR3 sequences. The sample comprised blood. All receptors derive from a human donor with ulcerative colitis or Crohn's disease, or a healthy co-twin of an affected twin (not recorded which). The CDR3 runs from the conserved cysteine through the conserved F or W. Each record gives: V gene, CDR3 length, J gene, CDR3 protein.

TRBV7-2	14	TRBJ2-7	CASVRTSGMVEQYF
TRBV21-1	16	TRBJ2-1	CASSKLPAWRVNEQFF
TRBV19	13	TRBJ1-5	CASSIQSGQPQHF
TRBV18	14	TRBJ2-5	CASSPDYLRETQYF
TRBV5-1	11	TRBJ1-2	CASSAGDGYTF
TRBV3-1	15	TRBJ2-7	CASSQVGTGASEQYF
TRBV5-4	16	TRBJ2-3	CASSLFGLAGTDTQYF
TRBV20-1	15	TRBJ2-1	CSFSGRLDSYNEQFF
TRBV11-1	15	TRBJ2-7	CASSLGLATFYEQYF
TRBV5-1	15	TRBJ1-1	CASRMDRGPNTEAFF
TRBV29-1	14	TRBJ2-2	CSVWRLAFAGELFF
TRBV7-9	16	TRBJ2-7	CASSLSRDSSSYEQYF
TRBV20-1	14	TRBJ2-3	CSARGEKSTDTQYF